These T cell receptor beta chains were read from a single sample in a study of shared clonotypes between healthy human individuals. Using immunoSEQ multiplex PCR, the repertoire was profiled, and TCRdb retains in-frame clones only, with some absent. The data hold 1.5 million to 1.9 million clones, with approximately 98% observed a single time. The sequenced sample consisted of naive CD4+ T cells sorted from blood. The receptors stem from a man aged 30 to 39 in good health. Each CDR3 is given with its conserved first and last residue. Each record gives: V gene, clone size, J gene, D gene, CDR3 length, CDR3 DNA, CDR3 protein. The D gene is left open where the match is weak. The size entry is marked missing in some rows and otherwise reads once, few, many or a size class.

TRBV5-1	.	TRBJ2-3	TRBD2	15	TGCGCCAGCAGCTTGGCGGGGAGGGTTACAGATACGCAGTATTTT	CASSLAGRVTDTQYF
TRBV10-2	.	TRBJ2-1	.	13	TGCGCCAGCAGTGACGGGCGGGGGCTTGAGCAGTTCTTC	CASSDGRGLEQFF
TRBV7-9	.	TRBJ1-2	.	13	TGTGCCAGCAGCCCTGCCGGGAACTATGGCTACACCTTC	CASSPAGNYGYTF
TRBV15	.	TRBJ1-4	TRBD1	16	TGTGCCACCAGCAGAGATCAAACAGGGGTCCGGGAAAAACTGTTTTTT	CATSRDQTGVREKLFF
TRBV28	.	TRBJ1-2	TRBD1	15	TGTGCCAGCAGTCCACAGGGGGCGCGGAACTATGGCTACACCTTC	CASSPQGARNYGYTF
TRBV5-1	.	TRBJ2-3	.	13	TGCGCCAGCAGCGTCGGGCCCACAGATACGCAGTATTTT	CASSVGPTDTQYF
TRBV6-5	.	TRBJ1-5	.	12	TGTGCCAGCAGAAATTCAGGGACCACGACCCATTTT	CASRNSGTTTHF
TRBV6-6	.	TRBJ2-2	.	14	TGTGCCAGCAGAACGACAGGGAACACCGGGGAGCTGTTTTTT	CASRTTGNTGELFF
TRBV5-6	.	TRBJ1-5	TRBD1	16	TGTGCCAGCAGCTTGTTGGAAGGGGGCAGCAATCAGCCCCAGCATTTT	CASSLLEGGSNQPQHF
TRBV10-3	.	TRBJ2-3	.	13	TGTGCCATCAGTGAGCGACCAACAGATACGCAGTATTTT	CAISERPTDTQYF
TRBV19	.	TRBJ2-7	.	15	TGTGCCAGTAGTATAGACCGAGGGAGCGACCACGAGCAGTACTTC	CASSIDRGSDHEQYF
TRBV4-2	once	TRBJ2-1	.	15	TGTGCCAGCAGCCAAGAAGTCGGACTATACAATGAGCAGTTCTTC	CASSQEVGLYNEQFF
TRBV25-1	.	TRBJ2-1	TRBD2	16	TGTGCCAGCAGGAGGACTAGCGGGAGAGGGGCCAATGAGCAGTTCTTC	CASRRTSGRGANEQFF
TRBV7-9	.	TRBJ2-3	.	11	TGTGCCAGCAGCTTAAAAGATACGCAGTATTTT	CASSLKDTQYF
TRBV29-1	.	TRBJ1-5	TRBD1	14	TGCAGCGTTGGGTCGACAGGGGGACAACAGCCCCAGCATTTT	CSVGSTGGQQPQHF
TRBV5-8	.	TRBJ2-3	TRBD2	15	TGTGCCAGCAGGGCATACGGGACCCGGGAGGGTACGCAGTATTTT	CASRAYGTREGTQYF
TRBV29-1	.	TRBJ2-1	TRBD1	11	TGCAGCGCAGCCCCGGGACAGGGTTTTCTCTTC	CSAAPGQGFLF
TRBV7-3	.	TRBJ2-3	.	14	TGTGCCAGCAGCTTAACTGGTACCACAGATACGCAGTATTTT	CASSLTGTTDTQYF
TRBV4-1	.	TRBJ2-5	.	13	TGCGCCAGCAGCCAGGGGGGGGCAGAGACCCAGTACTTC	CASSQGGAETQYF
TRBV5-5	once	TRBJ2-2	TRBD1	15	TGTGCCAGCAGCTACGTTGGACAGGGCAAAGGGGAGCTGTTTTTT	CASSYVGQGKGELFF
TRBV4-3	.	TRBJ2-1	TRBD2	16	TGCGCCAGCAGCCAAGATCGGCTAGCGGGAAACAATGAGCAGTTCTTC	CASSQDRLAGNNEQFF
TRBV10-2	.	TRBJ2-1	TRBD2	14	TGCGCCAGCAGTGACATGGGACTACCCCATGAGCAGTTCTTC	CASSDMGLPHEQFF
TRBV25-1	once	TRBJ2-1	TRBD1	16	TGTGCCAGCAGTGACCTGGACAGGGTTTCCTACAATGAGCAGTTCTTC	CASSDLDRVSYNEQFF
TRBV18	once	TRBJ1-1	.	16	TGTGCCAGCTCATCTGGGAGAGTCGACGGGAACACTGAAGCTTTCTTT	CASSSGRVDGNTEAFF
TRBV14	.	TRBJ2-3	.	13	TGTGCCAGCAGCCCTACGGCAATGGATACGCAGTATTTT	CASSPTAMDTQYF
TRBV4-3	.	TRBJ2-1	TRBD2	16	TGCGCCAGCAGCCAATTCTCGACTAGCGGCTACAATGAGCAGTTCTTC	CASSQFSTSGYNEQFF
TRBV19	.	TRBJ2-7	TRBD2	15	TGTGCCAGTAGTCCCCTTTACGGGAGGGGGTACGAGCAGTACTTC	CASSPLYGRGYEQYF
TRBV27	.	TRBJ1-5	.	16	TGTGCCAGCAGTCTTTACAGGGATTCCAGCAATCAGCCCCAGCATTTT	CASSLYRDSSNQPQHF
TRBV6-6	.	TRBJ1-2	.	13	TGTGCCAGCAACCCTCACGGGGCGGCAGGCTACACCTTC	CASNPHGAAGYTF
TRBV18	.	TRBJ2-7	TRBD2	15	TGTGCCAGCTCACCAAAGACTAGCGGGAGGTACGAGCAGTACTTC	CASSPKTSGRYEQYF
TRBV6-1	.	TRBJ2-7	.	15	TGTGCCAGCAGAAAACAAGGGGGGGTCGGTCGGGAGCAGTACTTC	CASRKQGGVGREQYF
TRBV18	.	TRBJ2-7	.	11	TGTGCCAGCTCCCCTGAGGTAGAGCAGTACTTC	CASSPEVEQYF
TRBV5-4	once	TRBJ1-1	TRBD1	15	TGTGCCAGCAGGAGACAGGGGGAAGGTAACACTGAAGCTTTCTTT	CASRRQGEGNTEAFF
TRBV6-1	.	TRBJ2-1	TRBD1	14	TGTGCCAGCAGGGGACAGGGGGCGAGCAATGAGCAGTTCTTC	CASRGQGASNEQFF
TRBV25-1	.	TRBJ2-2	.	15	TGTGCCAGCAGTAAACTCCCCTCAGGGGCCGGGGAGCTGTTTTTT	CASSKLPSGAGELFF
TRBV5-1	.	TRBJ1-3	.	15	TGCGCCAGCAGCTTGGACAGTTACTCTGGAAACACCATATATTTT	CASSLDSYSGNTIYF
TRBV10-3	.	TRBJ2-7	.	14	TGTGCCATCAGTGAGTCCAGGGCTAGACACGAGCAGTACTTC	CAISESRARHEQYF
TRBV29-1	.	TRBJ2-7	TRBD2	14	TGCAGCGTTTCCTTTGTAGCGGGGGCCTACGAGCAGTACTTC	CSVSFVAGAYEQYF